This T cell receptor beta chain stems from a study of response to subunit inactivated influenza vaccine. TCRdb independently ran MiXCR on the RT-PCR reads; one entry per CDR3 protein. Of 150,000 to 200,000 distinct CDR3 sequences listed, roughly a tenth are singletons. The trim removed 0 bases at V and 6 bases at J, leaving 9 bases unmatched. The CDR3 runs 15 residues. The germline CDR1 and CDR2 sequences are SGHRS and YFSETQ. This clonotype was detected a few times. The antigen is undetermined. Study observations and caveats: T cells newly recruited by each seasonal influenza vaccination are few, the authors suggested.

This sequence joins TRBV5-1 and TRBJ2-7, with 7 bases identical to TRBD2. The sequencing used non-naive T cells sorted from PBMCs, collected 40 to 50 days after vaccination. The TCR was taken from a man over 45 who received an inactivated influenza vaccine. The CDR3 reads CASSLVGGGHPEQYF. The CDR3 DNA sequence: TGCGCCAGCAGCTTGGTTGGGGGAGGGCATCCCGAGCAGTACTTC.